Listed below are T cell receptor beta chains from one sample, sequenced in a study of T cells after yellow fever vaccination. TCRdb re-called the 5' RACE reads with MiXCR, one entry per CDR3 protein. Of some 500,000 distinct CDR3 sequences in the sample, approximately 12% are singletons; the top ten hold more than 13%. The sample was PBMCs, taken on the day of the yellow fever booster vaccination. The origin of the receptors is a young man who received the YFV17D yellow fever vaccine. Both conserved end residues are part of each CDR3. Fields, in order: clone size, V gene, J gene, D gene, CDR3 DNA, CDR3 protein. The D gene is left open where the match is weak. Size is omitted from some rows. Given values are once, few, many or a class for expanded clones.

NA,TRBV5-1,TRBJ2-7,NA,TGCGCCAGCAGCTTGGGACAGACTATCTCCTACGAGCAGTACTTC,CASSLGQTISYEQYF
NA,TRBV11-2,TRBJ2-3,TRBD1,TGTGCCAGCAGCCCCCACGGGACAGGGGGCACAGATACGCAGTATTTT,CASSPHGTGGTDTQYF
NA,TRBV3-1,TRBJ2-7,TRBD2,TGTGCCAGCAGCCAAACTAGCGGGAGAGGCGAGCAGTACTTC,CASSQTSGRGEQYF
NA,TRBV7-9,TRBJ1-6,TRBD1,TGTGCCAGCAGCTCCGGACAGGGCGATGATTCACCCCTCCACTTT,CASSSGQGDDSPLHF
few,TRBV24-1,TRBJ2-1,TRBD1,TGTGCCACCAGTGATTGGACAGGTTCGTGGAATGAGCAGTTCTTC,CATSDWTGSWNEQFF
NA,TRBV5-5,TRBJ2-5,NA,TGTGCCAGCAGCTCGGTACAGGGTCTCCAAGAGACCCAGTACTTC,CASSSVQGLQETQYF
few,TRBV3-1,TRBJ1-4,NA,TGTGCCAGCAGCCAACGAGCAACTAATGAAAAACTGTTTTTT,CASSQRATNEKLFF
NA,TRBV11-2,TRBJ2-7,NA,TGTGCCAGCAGCCCAAGCGGCTTCTCCTACGAGCAGTACTTC,CASSPSGFSYEQYF
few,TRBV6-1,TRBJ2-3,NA,TGTGCCAGCAGTAGGGGACGGATAAGCACAGATACGCAGTATTTT,CASSRGRISTDTQYF
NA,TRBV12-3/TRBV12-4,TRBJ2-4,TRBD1,TGTGCCAGCAGTTTAGCACAGGGGCTAGCCAAAAACATTCAGTACTTC,CASSLAQGLAKNIQYF
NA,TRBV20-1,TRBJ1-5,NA,TGCAGTGCTGGATCCCGGGGTGGCAATCAGCCCCAGCATTTT,CSAGSRGGNQPQHF
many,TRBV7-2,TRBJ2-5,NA,TGTGCCAGCAGCTGGGGGCAAGAGACCCAGTACTTC,CASSWGQETQYF
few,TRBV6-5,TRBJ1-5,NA,TGTGCCAGCAGTTACTCAGCGGGGGGCTATCAGCCCCAGCATTTT,CASSYSAGGYQPQHF
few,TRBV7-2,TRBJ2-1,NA,TGTGCCAGCGGGTTGGTGAGCTCCTACAATGAGCAGTTCTTC,CASGLVSSYNEQFF
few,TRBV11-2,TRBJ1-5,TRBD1,TGTGCCAGCAGCTCAGGGGGGGCTGGGCCCCAGCATTTT,CASSSGGAGPQHF